In this sample, the clone carrying this T cell receptor beta chain turned up a few times. As yet, its antigen is unknown. The data were obtained in a study of T cells after yellow fever vaccination. Study findings and constraints: Abundant clonotypes (contaminants from the bulk population) could be present in FACS-sorted repertoires.

Trimming cost V 6 bases and J 5 bases; bases outside gene matches: 3. This CDR3 is built from 14 residues. They built TCR cDNA with 5'RACE template switching, a step that put in a universal primer site and UMIs. One entry per CDR3 protein results from TCRdb running MiXCR on the 5' RACE reads. The sample yields 610,000 or so distinct CDR3 sequences, over 9% seen once. The sequence derives from a man aged 25-45 years who received the YFV17D yellow fever vaccine. The sequencing used PBMCs, collected on the day of the yellow fever booster vaccination. The V and J genes are TRBV12-3 or TRBV12-4 and TRBJ1-4, with 10 bases matching TRBD1. The CDR3 DNA is TGTGCCAGCAGAACGACAGGGGGCAATGAAAAACTGTTTTTT. It is translated as CASRTTGGNEKLFF.